This T cell receptor beta chain stems from a study of early T cells in non-severe SARS-CoV-2 infection. Whole-study context: Sequencing targeted bulk RNA from unsorted whole blood, leaving chains unpaired.

Study outcomes and limitations: Lookups in VDJdb leaned toward anti-spike CD8 responses and missed private and CD4 specificities.

Worth noting for this clonotype: Its antigen is undetermined.

The CDR3 runs 16 residues. Germline V lookup: CDR1 SGHRS, CDR2 YFSETQ. The V and J ends lost 2 bases and 5 bases, in that order; junction bases with no gene match: 11. Each cDNA molecule carried a unique molecular identifier. MiXCR, run by TCRdb on the 5' RACE reads, gives a single entry per CDR3 protein. The sample yields about 52,000 distinct CDR3 sequences, approximately 11% seen once. The sequencing sample was made of whole blood. The gene calls are TRBV5-1 and TRBJ2-7; the match to TRBD1 covers 9 bases. The receptor's source is an adult who was a healthcare worker with PCR-confirmed SARS-CoV-2 infection or an uninfected control (not recorded which). The CDR3 coding sequence is TGCGCCAGCAGCTTTACTCGAGGACAGGGGATCCACGAGCAGTACTTC. Amino acid sequence: CASSFTRGQGIHEQYF.